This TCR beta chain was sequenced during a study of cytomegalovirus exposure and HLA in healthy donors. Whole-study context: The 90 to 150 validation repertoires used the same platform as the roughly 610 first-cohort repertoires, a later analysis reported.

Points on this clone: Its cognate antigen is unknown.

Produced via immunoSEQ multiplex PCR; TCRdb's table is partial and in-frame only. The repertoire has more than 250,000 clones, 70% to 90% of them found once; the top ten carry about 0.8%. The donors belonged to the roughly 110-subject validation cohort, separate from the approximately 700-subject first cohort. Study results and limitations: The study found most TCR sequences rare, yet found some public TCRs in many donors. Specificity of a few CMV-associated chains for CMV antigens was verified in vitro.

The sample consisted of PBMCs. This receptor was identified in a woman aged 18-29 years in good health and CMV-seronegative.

The CDR3 DNA is TGTGCCAGTAGTATAAGGGAGAGCACCGGGGAGCTGTTTTTT. Protein sequence: CASSIRESTGELFF. This chain uses TRBV19 with TRBJ2-2; D might be TRBD2 (5 bases). CDR1 and CDR2 (germline): LNHDA, SQIVND (reference sequence). V was shortened by 2 bases and J by 4 bases, with 8 bases between the two germline ends. This CDR3 comprises 14 residues.